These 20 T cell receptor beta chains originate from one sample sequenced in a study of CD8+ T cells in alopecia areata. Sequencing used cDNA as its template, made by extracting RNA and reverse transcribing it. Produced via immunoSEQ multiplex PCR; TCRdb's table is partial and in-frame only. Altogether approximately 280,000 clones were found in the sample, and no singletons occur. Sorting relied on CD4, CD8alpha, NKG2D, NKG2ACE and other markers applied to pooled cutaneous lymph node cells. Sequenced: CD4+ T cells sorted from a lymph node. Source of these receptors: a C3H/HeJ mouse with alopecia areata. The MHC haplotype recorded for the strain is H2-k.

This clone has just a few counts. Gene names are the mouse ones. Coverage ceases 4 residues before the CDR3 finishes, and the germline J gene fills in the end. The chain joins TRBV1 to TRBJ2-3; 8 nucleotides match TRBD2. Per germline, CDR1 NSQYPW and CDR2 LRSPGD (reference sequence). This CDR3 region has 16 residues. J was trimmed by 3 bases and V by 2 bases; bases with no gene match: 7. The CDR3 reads CTCSASRGGGAETLYF. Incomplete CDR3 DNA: TGCACCTGCAGTGCATCCCGGGGGGGCGGAGCAGAA.

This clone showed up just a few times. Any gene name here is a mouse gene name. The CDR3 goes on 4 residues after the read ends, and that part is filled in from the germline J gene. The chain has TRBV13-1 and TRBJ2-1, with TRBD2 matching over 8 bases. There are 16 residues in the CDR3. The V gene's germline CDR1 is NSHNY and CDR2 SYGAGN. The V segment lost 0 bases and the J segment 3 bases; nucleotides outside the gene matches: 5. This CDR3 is CASSDGWGGSYAEQFF. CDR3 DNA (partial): TGTGCCAGCAGTGATGGTTGGGGGGGAAGCTATGCT.

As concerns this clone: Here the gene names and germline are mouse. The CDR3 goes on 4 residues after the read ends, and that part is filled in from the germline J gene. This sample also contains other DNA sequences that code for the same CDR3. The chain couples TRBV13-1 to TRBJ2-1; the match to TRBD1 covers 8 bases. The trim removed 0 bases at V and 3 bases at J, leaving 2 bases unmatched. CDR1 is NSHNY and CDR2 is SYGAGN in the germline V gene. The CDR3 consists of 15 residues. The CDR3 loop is CASSDAGGAYAEQFF. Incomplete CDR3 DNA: TGTGCCAGCAGTGATGCAGGGGGCGCCTATGCT.

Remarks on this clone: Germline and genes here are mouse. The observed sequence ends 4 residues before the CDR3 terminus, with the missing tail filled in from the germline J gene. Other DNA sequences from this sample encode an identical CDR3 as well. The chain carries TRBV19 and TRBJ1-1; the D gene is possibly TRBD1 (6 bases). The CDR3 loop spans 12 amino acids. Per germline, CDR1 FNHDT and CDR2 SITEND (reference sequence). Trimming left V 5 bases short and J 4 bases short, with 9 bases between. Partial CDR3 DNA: TGTGCCAGCAGCCGGGACACCACA. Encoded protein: CASSRDTT. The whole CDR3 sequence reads CASSRDTTEVFF.

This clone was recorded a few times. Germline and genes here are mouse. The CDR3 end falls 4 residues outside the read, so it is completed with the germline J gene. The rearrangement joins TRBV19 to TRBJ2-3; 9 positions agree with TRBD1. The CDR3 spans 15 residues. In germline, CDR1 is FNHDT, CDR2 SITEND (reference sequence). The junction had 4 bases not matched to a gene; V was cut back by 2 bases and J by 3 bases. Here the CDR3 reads CASSMDRGGAETLYF. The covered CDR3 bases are TGTGCCAGCAGTATGGACAGGGGAGGGGCAGAA.

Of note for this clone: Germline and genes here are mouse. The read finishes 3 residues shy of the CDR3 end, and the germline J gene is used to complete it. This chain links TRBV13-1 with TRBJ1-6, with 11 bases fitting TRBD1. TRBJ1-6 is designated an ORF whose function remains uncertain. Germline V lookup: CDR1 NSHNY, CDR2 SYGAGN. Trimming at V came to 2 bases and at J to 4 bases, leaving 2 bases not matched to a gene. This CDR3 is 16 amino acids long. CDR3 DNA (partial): TGTGCCAGCAGTGAAGGGGACAGGGGGTATAATTCGCCC. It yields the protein CASSEGDRGYNSP. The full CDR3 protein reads CASSEGDRGYNSPLYF.

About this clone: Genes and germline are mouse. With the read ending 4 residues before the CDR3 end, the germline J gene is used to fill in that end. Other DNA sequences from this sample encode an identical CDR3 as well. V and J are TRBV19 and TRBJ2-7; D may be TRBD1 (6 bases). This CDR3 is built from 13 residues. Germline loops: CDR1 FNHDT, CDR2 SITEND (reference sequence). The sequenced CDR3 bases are TGTGCCAGCAGTCTTGGGACAACATAT. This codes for CASSLGTTY. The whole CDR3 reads CASSLGTTYEQYF.

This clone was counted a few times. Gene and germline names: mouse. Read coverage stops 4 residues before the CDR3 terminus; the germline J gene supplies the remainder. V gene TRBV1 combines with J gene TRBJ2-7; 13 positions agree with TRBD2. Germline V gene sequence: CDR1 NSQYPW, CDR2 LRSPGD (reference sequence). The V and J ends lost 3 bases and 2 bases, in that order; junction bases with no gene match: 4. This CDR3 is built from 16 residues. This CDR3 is CTCSAGLGGRTYEQYF. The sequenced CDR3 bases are TGCACCTGCAGTGCTGGACTGGGGGGGCGCACCTAT.

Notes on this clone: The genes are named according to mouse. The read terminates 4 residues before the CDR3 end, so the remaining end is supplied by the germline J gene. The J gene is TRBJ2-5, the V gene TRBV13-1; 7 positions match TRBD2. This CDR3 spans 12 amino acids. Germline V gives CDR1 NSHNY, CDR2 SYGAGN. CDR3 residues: CASSGGGDTQYF. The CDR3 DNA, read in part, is TGTGCCAGCAGTGGTGGGGGGGAC.

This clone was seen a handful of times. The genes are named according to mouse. The CDR3 sequence is CAWSLRKGVNSDYTF. CDR3 DNA (partial): TGTGCCTGGAGTCTAAGGAAAGGGGTAAACTCC. The chain couples TRBV31 to TRBJ1-2; TRBD1 might be the D (5 bases). The read finishes 4 residues shy of the CDR3 end, and the germline J gene is used to complete it. Germline V CDR1 and CDR2: GKSSPN, SITVG. The CDR3 has 15 amino acids. V dropped 0 bases and J dropped 1 base, with 12 bases sitting between them.

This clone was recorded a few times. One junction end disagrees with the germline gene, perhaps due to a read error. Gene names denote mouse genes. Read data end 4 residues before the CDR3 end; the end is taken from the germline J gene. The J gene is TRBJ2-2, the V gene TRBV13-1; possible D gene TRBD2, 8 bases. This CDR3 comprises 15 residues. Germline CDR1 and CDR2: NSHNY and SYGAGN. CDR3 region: CAGRGGAGDTGQLYF. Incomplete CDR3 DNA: TGTGCCGGCAGGGGGGGCGCAGGGGACACCGGG.

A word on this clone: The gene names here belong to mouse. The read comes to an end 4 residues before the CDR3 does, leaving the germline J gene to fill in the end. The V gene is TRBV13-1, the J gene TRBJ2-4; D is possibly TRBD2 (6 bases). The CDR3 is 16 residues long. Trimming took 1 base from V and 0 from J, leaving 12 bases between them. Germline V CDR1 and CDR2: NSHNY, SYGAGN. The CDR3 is CASSDPWGTSQNTLYF. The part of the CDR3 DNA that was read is TGTGCCAGCAGTGATCCCTGGGGCACTAGTCAAAAC.

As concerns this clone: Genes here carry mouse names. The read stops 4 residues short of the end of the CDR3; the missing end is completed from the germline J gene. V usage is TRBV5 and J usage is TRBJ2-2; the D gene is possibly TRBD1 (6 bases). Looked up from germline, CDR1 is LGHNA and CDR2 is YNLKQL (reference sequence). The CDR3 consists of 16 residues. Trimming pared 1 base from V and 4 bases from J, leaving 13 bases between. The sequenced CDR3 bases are TGTGCCAGCAGCCAAGTACCAGGGGAGGCCACCGGG. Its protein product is CASSQVPGEATG. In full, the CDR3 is CASSQVPGEATGQLYF.

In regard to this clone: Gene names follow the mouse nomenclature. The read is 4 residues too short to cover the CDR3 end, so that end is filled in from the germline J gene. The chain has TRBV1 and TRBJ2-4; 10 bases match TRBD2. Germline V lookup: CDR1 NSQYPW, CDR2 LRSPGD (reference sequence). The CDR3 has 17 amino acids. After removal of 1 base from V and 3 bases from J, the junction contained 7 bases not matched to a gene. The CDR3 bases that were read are TGCACCTGCAGTGCAGGCTGGGGGGGCGCCGGCCAAAAC. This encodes CTCSAGWGGAGQN. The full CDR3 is CTCSAGWGGAGQNTLYF.

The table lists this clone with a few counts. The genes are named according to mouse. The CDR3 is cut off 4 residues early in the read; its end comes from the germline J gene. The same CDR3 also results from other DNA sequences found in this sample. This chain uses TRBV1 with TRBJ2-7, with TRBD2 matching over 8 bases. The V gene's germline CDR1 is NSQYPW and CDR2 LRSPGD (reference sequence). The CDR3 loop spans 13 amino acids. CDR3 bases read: TGCACCTGCAGTGCATCCTGGGGGGAT. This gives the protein CTCSASWGD. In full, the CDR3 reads CTCSASWGDEQYF.

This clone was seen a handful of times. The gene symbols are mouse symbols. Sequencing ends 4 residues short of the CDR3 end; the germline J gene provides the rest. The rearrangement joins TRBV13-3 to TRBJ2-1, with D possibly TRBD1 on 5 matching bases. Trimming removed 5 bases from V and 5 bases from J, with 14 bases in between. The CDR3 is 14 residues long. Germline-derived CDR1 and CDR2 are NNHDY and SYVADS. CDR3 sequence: CASSPVRADAEQFF. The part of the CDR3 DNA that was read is TGTGCCAGCAGCCCCGTCAGGGCGGATGCT.

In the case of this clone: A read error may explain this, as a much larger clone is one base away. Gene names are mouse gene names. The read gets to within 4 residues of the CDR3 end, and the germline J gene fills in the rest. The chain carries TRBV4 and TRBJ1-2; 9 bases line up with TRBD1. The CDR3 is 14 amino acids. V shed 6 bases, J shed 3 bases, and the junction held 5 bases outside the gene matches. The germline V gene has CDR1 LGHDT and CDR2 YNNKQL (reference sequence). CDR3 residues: CASRGTGRDSDYTF. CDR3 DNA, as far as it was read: TGTGCCAGCAGAGGGACAGGGAGGGACTCC.

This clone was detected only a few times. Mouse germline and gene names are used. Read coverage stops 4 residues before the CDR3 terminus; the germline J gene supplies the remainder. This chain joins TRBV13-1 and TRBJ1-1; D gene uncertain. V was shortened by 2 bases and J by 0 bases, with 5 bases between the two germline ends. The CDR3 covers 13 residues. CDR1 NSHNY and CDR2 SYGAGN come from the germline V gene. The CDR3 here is CASSDNPNTEVFF. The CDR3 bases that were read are TGTGCCAGCAGTGACAATCCAAACACA.

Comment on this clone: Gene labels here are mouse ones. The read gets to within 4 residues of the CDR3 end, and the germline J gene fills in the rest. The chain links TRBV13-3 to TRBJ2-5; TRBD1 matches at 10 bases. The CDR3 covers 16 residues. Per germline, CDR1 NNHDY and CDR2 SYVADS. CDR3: CASSDAGDRGEDTQYF. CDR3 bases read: TGTGCCAGCAGTGATGCCGGGGACAGGGGAGAAGAC.

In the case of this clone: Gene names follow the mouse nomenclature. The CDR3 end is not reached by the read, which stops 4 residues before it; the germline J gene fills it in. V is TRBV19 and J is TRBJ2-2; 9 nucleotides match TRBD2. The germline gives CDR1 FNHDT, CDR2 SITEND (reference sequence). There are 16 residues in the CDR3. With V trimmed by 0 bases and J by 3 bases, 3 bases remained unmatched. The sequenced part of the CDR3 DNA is TGTGCCAGCAGTATAGCCGGACTGGGGCACACCGGG. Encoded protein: CASSIAGLGHTG. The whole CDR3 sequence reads CASSIAGLGHTGQLYF.